This T cell receptor beta chain comes out of a study of tumor-infiltrating lymphocytes in primary liver carcinoma. The approximately 20-31 mg bulk tissue piece was not sorted before simultaneous RNA and DNA extraction. Donors were untreated and chronically infected with HBV. Using a constant-region primer together with ProtoScript II reverse transcriptase, TCR beta cDNA was made from about 500 ng of total RNA. Slightly modified ARM-PCR served as the procedure for the TCR beta libraries. These libraries came from three rounds of nested multiplex PCR. The opening two PCR rounds, 10 cycles each, paired TRBV1-TRBV30 forward primers with a C-beta reverse primer. Each CDR3 protein gets one entry after TCRdb re-called the multiplex PCR reads with MiXCR. This sample yields some 110,000 distinct CDR3 sequences, of which 64% are seen a single time; less than 10% belongs to the top ten. General observations from the study: Significantly greater top-250-clone fractions characterized tumors relative to blood (p = 0.039). Top clones occupying all five tumor regions numbered only about 7-24%.

As for this clonotype: Its specificity is unknown. One junction end does not reproduce the germline sequence, and a read error may be involved.

The CDR3 sequence is 16 residues long. Germline V gene data show CDR1 as SGHAT and CDR2 as FQNNGV. Sequencing was performed on liver tumor tissue from sampling region 3. The subset denotes: tumor region T3, left-lateral pole. This TCR was recovered from a woman in her fifties or sixties with primary liver carcinoma and hepatitis B virus infection. This chain links TRBV11-2 with TRBJ2-3; the D gene is possibly TRBD2 (6 bases). The CDR3 sequence: CACSHRPGLGAGTQYF. In nucleotides, the CDR3 is TGTGCCTGCAGCCATAGACCGGGACTCGGAGCGGGTACGCAGTATTTT.